The 16 T cell receptor beta chains presented below share a single source sample, sequenced in a study of Ad26.COV2.S vaccination and SARS-CoV-2 variants. Some clones are missing from TCRdb's copy, which holds only in-frame ones; the method was immunoSEQ multiplex PCR. The data hold about 460,000 clones, with roughly 87% observed a single time. The treatment denotes: some 20 received Ad26.COV2.S at low or high dose, single or two shots; 5 received placebo; per-sample allocation not given. On day 63 after the first injection, vaccine and placebo recipients gave samples. This specimen consisted of peripheral blood, obtained in a trial of Ad26.COV2.S vaccine versus placebo. These receptors were taken from a person between 18 and 65 years old who received the Ad26.COV2.S COVID-19 vaccine or a placebo.

The rearrangement joins TRBV6-5 to TRBJ2-1; D unclear. CDR1 is MNHEY, CDR2 SVGAGI, per germline. V was shortened by 6 bases and J by 0 bases, with 12 bases between the two germline ends. The CDR3 is 15 residues long. CDR3 bases: TGTGCCAGCAGCCGCACCTATGGCTCCTACAATGAGCAGTTCTTC. As protein: CASSRTYGSYNEQFF.

The chain employs TRBV4-1 and TRBJ2-5; TRBD1 or TRBD2 may be the D gene (5 bases each). Germline loops: CDR1 MGHRA, CDR2 YSYEKL. CDR3 size: 15 residues. V lost 1 base and J 7 bases, leaving 16 bases between the germline ends. CDR3 loop: CASSQGELEGRTQYF. The CDR3 DNA is TGCGCCAGCAGCCAAGGCGAACTAGAGGGACGGACCCAGTACTTC.

The gene calls are TRBV6-5 and TRBJ1-3, with D hard to call. This CDR3 comprises 15 residues. V was clipped by 4 bases and J by 0 bases, with 10 bases between them. The germline V gene has CDR1 MNHEY and CDR2 SVGAGI. The CDR3 sequence is CASSSSTSSGNTIYF. Written as DNA, the CDR3 is TGTGCCAGCAGTTCCTCGACGTCCTCTGGAAACACCATATATTTT.

The chain joins TRBV18 to TRBJ2-4, with a weak D call TRBD2 (6 bases). V lost 4 bases and J lost 0, with 19 bases in between. The CDR3 spans 18 residues. From germline, CDR1 is KGHSH and CDR2 LQKENI. CDR3 residues: CASSRANSGLLAKNIQYF. In nucleotides, the CDR3 is TGTGCCAGCTCACGGGCTAATAGCGGACTACTAGCCAAAAACATTCAGTACTTC.

J is TRBJ2-1 and V is TRBV19, with 7 bases lining up with TRBD1. Trimming at V came to 4 bases and at J to 0 bases, leaving 3 bases not matched to a gene. Germline V gene lookup returns CDR1 LNHDA and CDR2 SQIVND (reference sequence). The CDR3 runs 15 residues. For the CDR3, the DNA is TGTGCCAGTAGTACGCCAGGGGGCTCCTACAATGAGCAGTTCTTC. Its protein product is CASSTPGGSYNEQFF. Full variable domain (rest looked up from reference TRBV19 and TRBJ2-1): DGGITQSPKYLFRKEGQNVTLSCEQNLNHDAMYWYRQDPGQGLRLIYYSQIVNDFQKGDIAEGYSVSREKKESFPLTVTSAQKNPTAFYLCASSTPGGSYNEQFFGPGTRLTVL.

The rearrangement links TRBV29-1 to TRBJ2-7; unclear D gene. Germline CDR1 SQVTM, CDR2 ANQGSEA. The CDR3 sequence is 13 residues long. Trimming removed 5 bases at V and 1 base at J, with 12 bases between. CDR3 DNA: TGCAGCGTTTCGGCAGTAGGGTCCTACGAGCAGTACTTC. This codes for CSVSAVGSYEQYF.

This chain connects TRBV6-1 to TRBJ2-3; D gene ambiguous. V lost 3 bases and J lost 2, with 12 bases in between. The CDR3 contains 15 residues. CDR1 MNHNS and CDR2 SASEGT come from the germline V gene. CDR3 in DNA: TGTGCCAGCAGTGATATGAACAGAAACACAGATACGCAGTATTTT. Translating gives CASSDMNRNTDTQYF.

In this sample, this clone turned up once. The rearrangement uses TRBV27 and TRBJ2-1, with a tentative D call TRBD1 (6 bases). Between the trimmed V and J ends, which lost 6 bases and 8 bases, there was a span of 14 bases. Germline assignment: CDR1 MNHEY and CDR2 SMNVEV (reference sequence). The CDR3 is 13 amino acids. Here the CDR3 DNA reads TGTGCCAGCAGCGGGCCTGGGGGCGATGAGCAGTTCTTC. This codes for CASSGPGGDEQFF.

The chain is built from TRBV2 and TRBJ1-1; D not resolved. CDR3 size: 14 residues. Germline lookup yields CDR1 SNHLY and CDR2 FYNNEI. Trimming left V 6 bases short and J 0 bases short, with 11 bases between. The CDR3 DNA reads as TGTGCCAGCAGCTACAGCCCTTTGAACACTGAAGCTTTCTTT. Residues: CASSYSPLNTEAFF.

The J gene is TRBJ1-1, the V gene TRBV27; unclear D gene. Trimming stripped 3 bases from V and 6 bases from J, with 17 bases between. Germline V lookup: CDR1 MNHEY, CDR2 SMNVEV (reference sequence). This CDR3 is 15 amino acids long. The CDR3 is CASSFFSDRRAEAFF. The CDR3 nucleotides read TGTGCCAGCAGTTTCTTTTCGGACCGGAGGGCTGAAGCTTTCTTT.

The rearrangement links TRBV19 to TRBJ1-2; TRBD1 might be the D (5 bases). With 6 bases removed from V and 3 bases from J, the gap between germline ends came to 11 bases. From germline, CDR1 is LNHDA and CDR2 SQIVND (reference sequence). This CDR3 region has 13 residues. The CDR3 protein is CASRGRLDYGYTF. CDR3 nucleotide sequence: TGTGCCAGTAGGGGACGGCTGGACTATGGCTACACCTTC.

The chain carries TRBV7-9 and TRBJ1-3; D remains unclear. V lost 4 bases and J lost 0, with 10 bases in between. The CDR3 covers 15 residues. Germline V gene sequence: CDR1 SEHNR, CDR2 FQNEAQ (reference sequence). The CDR3 DNA reads as TGTGCCAGCAGCTCGGTCGGAGACTCTGGAAACACCATATATTTT. Protein sequence: CASSSVGDSGNTIYF.

The rearrangement uses TRBV7-6 and TRBJ2-7; 12 bases are shared with TRBD2. The V and J ends lost 4 bases and 1 base, in that order; junction bases with no gene match: 8. The CDR3 extends over 17 amino acids. Germline V gene lookup returns CDR1 SGHVS and CDR2 FNYEAQ. CDR3 nucleotides: TGTGCCAGCAGCTGGGCCCTAGCGGGAGGGCTATCCTACGAGCAGTACTTC. As protein: CASSWALAGGLSYEQYF. The full variable domain, its missing parts supplied by reference TRBV7-6 and TRBJ2-7, is GAGVSQSPRYKVTKRGQDVALRCDPISGHVSLYWYRQALGQGPEFLTYFNYEAQQDKSGLPNDRFSAERPEGSISTLTIQRTEQRDSAMYRCASSWALAGGLSYEQYFGPGTRLTVT.

The V call is TRBV19, the J call TRBJ2-1, with 15 bases matching TRBD2. Losses at the gene ends were 3 bases for V and 8 bases for J; bases not matched to a gene: 2. Germline CDR1 and CDR2: LNHDA and SQIVND (reference sequence). CDR3 length: 15 residues. CDR3 sequence reads: CASSIWTSGRDEQFF. The CDR3, as DNA: TGTGCCAGTAGTATTTGGACTAGCGGGAGGGATGAGCAGTTCTTC.

V gene TRBV24-1 combines with J gene TRBJ2-2, with 9 nucleotides matching TRBD1. Trimming removed 4 bases from V and 5 bases from J; junction bases left unmatched: 7. This CDR3 region has 16 residues. Germline CDR1 KGHDR, CDR2 SFDVKD. CDR3: CATSDPGTGNTGELFF. DNA of the CDR3: TGTGCCACCAGTGACCCCGGGACAGGGAATACCGGGGAGCTGTTTTTT.

The CDR3 sequence is CAISEASVAFGETQYF. CDR3 nucleotide sequence: TGTGCCATCAGTGAGGCGTCAGTTGCGTTTGGGGAGACCCAGTACTTC. V usage is TRBV10-3 and J usage is TRBJ2-5; D ambiguous. The CDR3 runs to 16 residues. V was clipped by 2 bases and J by 5 bases, with 18 bases between them. The germline V gene encodes CDR1 ENHRY and CDR2 SYGVKD.